The text below deals with one TCR beta chain. Its specificity is not known. Genomic DNA per cell subset filled all wells of several immunoSEQ plates. Sequenced by immunoSEQ multiplex PCR; TCRdb stores in-frame clones only, minus some. The table lists hundreds of thousands of clones, about two thirds of them singletons. This record comes from a study of shared clonotypes between healthy human individuals. Study overall: The donor pool was made up of two women and a few men aged 18 to 49.

The CDR3 sequence is 14 residues long. Trimming at V came to 7 bases and at J to 3 bases, leaving 5 bases not matched to a gene. From germline, CDR1 is ENHRY and CDR2 SYGVKD. The study, taken as a whole, reports: Estimated richness values were generally larger in naive subsets than in memory subsets.

This chain uses TRBV10-3 with TRBJ1-1, with 10 bases identical to TRBD1. Sequenced material: memory CD4+ T cells sorted from blood. Stated subset: CD45RA-negative fraction. This TCR was recovered from a woman aged 30 to 39 in good health. CDR3 in amino acids: CAINKGQGDTEAFF. In DNA form, the CDR3 reads TGTGCCATCAATAAAGGACAGGGGGACACTGAAGCTTTCTTT.